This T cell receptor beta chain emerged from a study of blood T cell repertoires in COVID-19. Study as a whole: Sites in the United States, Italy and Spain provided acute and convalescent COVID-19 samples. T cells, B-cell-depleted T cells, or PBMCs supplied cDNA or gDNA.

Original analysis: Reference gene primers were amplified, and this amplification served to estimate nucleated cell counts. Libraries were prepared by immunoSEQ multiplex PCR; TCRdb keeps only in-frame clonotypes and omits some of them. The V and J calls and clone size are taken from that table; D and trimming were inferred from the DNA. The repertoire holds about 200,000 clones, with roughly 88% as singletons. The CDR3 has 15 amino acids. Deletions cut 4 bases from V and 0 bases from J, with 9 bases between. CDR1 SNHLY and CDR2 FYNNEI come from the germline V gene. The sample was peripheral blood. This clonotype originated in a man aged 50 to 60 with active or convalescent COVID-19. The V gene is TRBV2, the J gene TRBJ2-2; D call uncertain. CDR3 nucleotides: TGTGCCAGCAGTGTACCAAACTCGAACACCGGGGAGCTGTTTTTT. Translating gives CASSVPNSNTGELFF.